This T cell receptor (beta chain) was documented in a study of cytomegalovirus exposure and HLA in healthy donors. Overall study: The 100 to 150 validation repertoires matched the 500 to 750 first-cohort repertoires in platform, a later analysis reported.

Study-wide results and caveats: It was 160 or so TCR beta chains that were listed as cytomegalovirus-associated.

The CDR3 contains 10 residues. CDR1 is SGDLS, CDR2 YYNGEE, per germline. V lost 8 bases and J 7 bases, leaving 9 bases between the germline ends. A word on this clone: What it binds is not known.

Data came from immunoSEQ multiplex PCR; TCRdb stores just in-frame clones and leaves some out. The table lists around 220,000 clones, roughly 84% of them singletons, with roughly 13% in the top ten. Sequencing input: PBMCs. The chain employs TRBV9 and TRBJ1-2, with D tentatively TRBD1 (5 bases). The source of this sequence is a woman aged 30 to 39 in good health and CMV-seropositive. CDR3 DNA: TGTGCCAGTATGGGGGTTGGCTACACCTTC. It codes for CASMGVGYTF.